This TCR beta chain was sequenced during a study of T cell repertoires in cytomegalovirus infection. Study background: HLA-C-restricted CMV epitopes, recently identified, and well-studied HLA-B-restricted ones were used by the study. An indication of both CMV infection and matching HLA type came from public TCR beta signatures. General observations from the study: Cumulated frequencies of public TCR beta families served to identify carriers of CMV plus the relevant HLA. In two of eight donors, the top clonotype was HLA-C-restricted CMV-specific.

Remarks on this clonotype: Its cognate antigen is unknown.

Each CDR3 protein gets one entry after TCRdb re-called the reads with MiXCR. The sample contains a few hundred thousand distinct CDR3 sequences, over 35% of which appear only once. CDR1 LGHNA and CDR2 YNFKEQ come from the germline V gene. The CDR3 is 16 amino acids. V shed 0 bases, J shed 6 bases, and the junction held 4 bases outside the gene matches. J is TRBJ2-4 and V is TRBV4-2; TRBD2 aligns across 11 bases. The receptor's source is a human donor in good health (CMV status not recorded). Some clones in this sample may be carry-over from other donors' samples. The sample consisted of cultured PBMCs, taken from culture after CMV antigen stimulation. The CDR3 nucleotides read TGTGCCAGCAGCCAAGACCCTAGCGGGGGGCTAAACATTCAGTACTTC. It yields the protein CASSQDPSGGLNIQYF.